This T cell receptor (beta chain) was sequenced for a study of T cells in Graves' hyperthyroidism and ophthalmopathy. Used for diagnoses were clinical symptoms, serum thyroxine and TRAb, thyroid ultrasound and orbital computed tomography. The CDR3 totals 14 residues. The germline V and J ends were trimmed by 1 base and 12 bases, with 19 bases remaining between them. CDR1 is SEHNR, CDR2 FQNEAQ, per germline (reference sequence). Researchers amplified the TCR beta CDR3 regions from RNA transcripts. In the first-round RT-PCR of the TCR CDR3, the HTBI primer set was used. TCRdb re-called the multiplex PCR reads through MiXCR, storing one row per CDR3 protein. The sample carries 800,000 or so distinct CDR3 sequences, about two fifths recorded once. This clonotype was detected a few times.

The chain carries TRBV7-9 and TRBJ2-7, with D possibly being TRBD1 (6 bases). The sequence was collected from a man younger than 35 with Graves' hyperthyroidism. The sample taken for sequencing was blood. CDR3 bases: TGTGCCAGCAGCTTAGGGACAGATTTTACCCTTTGGTACTTC. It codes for CASSLGTDFTLWYF.